The sequence of this T cell receptor (beta chain) was determined in a study of identical twins. Per germline, CDR1 SGHAT and CDR2 FQNNGV. The CDR3 loop spans 16 amino acids. V lost 2 bases and J lost 0, with 14 bases in between. In regard to this clonotype: Its antigen remains unidentified.

A template switching step contributed a universal primer site, while unique molecular identifiers were present in the cDNA. TCRdb used MiXCR to reprocess the 5' RACE reads, holding one entry per CDR3 protein. The data contain under 900,000 distinct CDR3 sequences, about 12% of them seen just once; the ten biggest clones take up around 1.6%. Study-wide results and limits: Excess sharing by twins proved weaker in beta out-of-frame sequences. Fewer insertions marked abundant cord blood beta clonotypes; young adult naive trended weakly, memory not at all.

This sample was shared with a second study, whose subject was yellow fever vaccine responses in identical twins.

V gene TRBV11-2 combines with J gene TRBJ2-7, with D maybe TRBD2 (6 bases). This TCR was recovered from a woman aged 18-35 years in good health. Material for sequencing was PBMCs. The CDR3 bases are TGTGCCAGCAGCTTACCCAGCGGGCAGAGCTCCTACGAGCAGTACTTC. Encoded protein: CASSLPSGQSSYEQYF.